One sample yielded the 31 T cell receptor beta chains listed below, sequenced in a study of blood T cells in healthy people across ages (dated by TCRdb to the mid-2010s). Library preparation was by 5' RACE. Sequencing took place on an Illumina HiSeq 2500. A second PCR of about 6 to 11 cycles was run with a J-beta primer mix and a sample-barcoded 5' primer. TCRdb reanalyzed the raw reads on its own, using fastp at Q25 for trimming and MiXCR for clone calling, and kept in-frame beta chains. For every CDR3 protein sequence, its rows merge into one entry that carries the most common genes and DNA. This sample comprises hundreds of thousands of distinct CDR3 sequences, approximately 25% of them detected only once. 8.5% to 9.5% of the sample is in the top ten clones. These records were also assigned to another study, of T cells of mothers and their children.

The specimen sequenced was blood. The receptors come from a boy aged 5-17 years in good health.

In its sample, this clonotype was seen once. CDR3 region: CASSRDVSYNSPLHF. The DNA for the CDR3 is TGCGCCAGTTCCCGGGACGTCTCCTATAATTCACCCCTCCACTTT. The genes are TRBV5-1 and TRBJ1-6, with a possible D match to TRBD1 (5 bases). From germline, CDR1 is SGHRS and CDR2 YFSETQ. Trimming took 8 bases from V and 0 from J, leaving 12 bases between them. CDR3 length: 15 amino acids.

This clonotype was seen a single time. This chain connects TRBV29-1 to TRBJ2-7; D may be TRBD1 (6 bases). Germline V gives CDR1 SQVTM, CDR2 ANQGSEA. This CDR3 region has 12 residues. V was cut by 6 bases and J by 3 bases, with 12 bases left in between. The CDR3 is CSVGGSGYEQYF. The CDR3 DNA sequence: TGCAGCGTAGGGGGTTCCGGCTACGAGCAGTACTTC.

This clonotype was seen only a few times. V usage is TRBV9 and J usage is TRBJ2-1, with 11 nucleotides matching TRBD2. The germline CDR1 and CDR2 sequences are SGDLS and YYNGEE. Unmatched junction bases numbered 6, after V lost 3 bases and J lost 7 bases. The CDR3 is 15 amino acids. This chain's CDR3 is CASSAGTSGGNEQFF. In DNA, the CDR3 is TGTGCCAGCAGCGCAGGGACTAGCGGCGGAAATGAGCAGTTCTTC.

This clonotype was seen ten or more times. The chain uses TRBV7-3 and TRBJ2-1, with 9 bases fitting TRBD2. V was clipped by 5 bases and J by 5 bases; unmatched bases: 13. Germline CDR1 reads SGHTA; CDR2 reads FQGTGA. The CDR3 sequence is 17 residues long. The CDR3 nucleotides are TGTGCCAGCAGCGGTAACCCGGCGGGGGGGCCTCACAATGAGCAGTTCTTC. This gives the protein CASSGNPAGGPHNEQFF.

In this sample, this clonotype turned up a few times. The V call is TRBV7-9, the J call TRBJ2-3, with 11 bases matching TRBD2. The CDR3 totals 18 residues. Trimming at V came to 6 bases and at J to 5 bases, leaving 16 bases not matched to a gene. Germline values: CDR1 SEHNR, CDR2 FQNEAQ (reference sequence). In DNA form, the CDR3 reads TGTGCCAGCAGTTCGGTAGCGGGAGGGGGGGCACTTGAAGATACGCAGTATTTT. Its translation is CASSSVAGGGALEDTQYF.

The chain joins TRBV7-2 to TRBJ2-1, with 12 bases identical to TRBD2. The J segment lost 4 bases and the V segment lost 3 bases, leaving 4 bases of the junction unmatched. Germline V gene sequence: CDR1 SGHTA, CDR2 FQGNSA. The CDR3 loop spans 16 amino acids. CDR3: CASSLGLAGLYNEQFF. The CDR3 DNA reads TGTGCCAGCAGCTTGGGACTAGCGGGCCTTTACAATGAGCAGTTCTTC.

This clonotype showed up just a few times. The DNA of the CDR3 is TGTGCCAGCAGCGTAGATACACGGGGGGAGACCCAGTACTTC. This gives the protein CASSVDTRGETQYF. The chain employs TRBV7-2 and TRBJ2-5, with D maybe TRBD2 (6 bases). There are 14 residues in the CDR3. V lost 5 bases, J lost 5 bases, and 15 bases lay in between. Germline V CDR1 and CDR2: SGHTA, FQGNSA.

This clonotype showed up just a few times. The rearrangement uses TRBV30 and TRBJ2-7; D unresolved. The V and J ends lost 7 bases and 3 bases respectively, with 13 bases between them. The CDR3 consists of 12 residues. CDR1 is GTSNPN, CDR2 SVGIG, per germline (reference sequence). The CDR3 is CASISPLYEQYF. In DNA, the CDR3 is TGTGCCTCTATATCCCCCCTCTACGAGCAGTACTTC. The full variable domain, with the rest looked up from reference TRBV30 and TRBJ2-7, is SQTIHQWPATLVQPVGSPLSLECTVEGTSNPNLYWYRQAAGRGLQLLFYSVGIGQISSEVPQNLSASRPQDRQFILSSKKLLLSDSGFYLCASISPLYEQYFGPGTRLTVT.

CDR3 nucleotide sequence: TGCGCCAGCAGCTTTAAGGGTTCGGAGACCCAGTACTTC. Its protein product is CASSFKGSETQYF. The rearrangement links TRBV5-1 to TRBJ2-5, with D hard to call. Between the trimmed V and J ends, which lost 2 bases and 5 bases, there was a span of 10 bases. This CDR3 is built from 13 residues. The germline V gene encodes CDR1 SGHRS and CDR2 YFSETQ. Drawing the rest from reference TRBV5-1 and TRBJ2-5, the complete variable domain is KAGVTQTPRYLIKTRGQQVTLSCSPISGHRSVSWYQQTPGQGLQFLFEYFSETQRNKGNFPGRFSGRQFSNSRSEMNVSTLELGDSALYLCASSFKGSETQYFGPGTRLLVL.

The chain links TRBV7-8 to TRBJ2-3; 9 bases fit TRBD1. The CDR3 sequence is 15 residues long. The J segment lost 4 bases and the V segment lost 6 bases, leaving 8 bases of the junction unmatched. Germline V gene data show CDR1 as SGHVS and CDR2 as FQNEAQ. CDR3 amino acids: CASRVTGGSADTQYF. CDR3 nucleotides: TGTGCCAGCAGAGTTACAGGGGGCTCAGCAGATACGCAGTATTTT.

The V gene is TRBV5-1, the J gene TRBJ2-1; 12 bases match TRBD2. Germline-derived CDR1 and CDR2 are SGHRS and YFSETQ. The J segment lost 7 bases and the V segment lost 2 bases, leaving 10 bases of the junction unmatched. The length of the CDR3 is 17 residues. The CDR3, as DNA: TGCGCCAGCAGCTTCCTAGCGGGAGGGCCCGCAACAAATGAGCAGTTCTTC. Protein: CASSFLAGGPATNEQFF.

The chain uses TRBV6-2 or TRBV6-3 and TRBJ2-3, with 10 positions matching TRBD2. From germline, CDR1 is MNHEY and CDR2 SVGEGT. V gave up 7 bases and J gave up 0 bases; unmatched junction bases: 13. This CDR3 spans 18 amino acids. The CDR3 loop is CASNENPWTSGSTDTQYF. DNA of the CDR3: TGTGCCAGCAACGAAAACCCCTGGACTAGCGGCAGCACAGATACGCAGTATTTT.

This chain joins TRBV20-1 and TRBJ2-1, with D possibly being TRBD1 or TRBD2 (5 bases each). Between the trimmed V and J ends, which lost 2 bases and 0 bases, there was a span of 8 bases. The germline CDR1 and CDR2 sequences are DFQATT and SNEGSKA (reference sequence). This CDR3 is 14 amino acids long. CDR3 sequence reads: CSARTGGSYNEQFF. The CDR3 DNA reads as TGCAGTGCTAGAACTGGGGGCTCCTACAATGAGCAGTTCTTC.

The chain joins TRBV7-2 to TRBJ2-3, with a possible D match to TRBD2 (6 bases). The CDR3 length is 15 residues. The V gene's germline CDR1 is SGHTA and CDR2 FQGNSA. The ends were cut back, 4 bases at V and 6 bases at J, with 17 bases in the middle. The CDR3 nucleotides read TGTGCCAGCAGCTCCCTGGGGGGAGGTAGTGATACGCAGTATTTT. This gives the protein CASSSLGGGSDTQYF.

This clonotype was found a few times. J is TRBJ2-3 and V is TRBV4-1; D gene ambiguous. The CDR3 is 17 residues long. V was trimmed by 0 bases and J by 0 bases, leaving 13 bases between them. Germline CDR1 is MGHRA and CDR2 is YSYEKL. DNA of the CDR3: TGCGCCAGCAGCCAAGAGGTACGAGAGCCTAGCACAGATACGCAGTATTTT. Its translation is CASSQEVREPSTDTQYF.

This clonotype was seen a few times. The V call is TRBV4-3, the J call TRBJ2-5; TRBD1 agrees at 9 bases. Germline CDR1 reads LGHNA; CDR2 reads YSLEER. The length of the CDR3 is 15 residues. With V trimmed by 1 base and J by 3 bases, 3 bases remained unmatched. CDR3 in amino acids: CASSQADRGKETQYF. CDR3 nucleotide sequence: TGCGCCAGCAGCCAAGCGGACAGGGGAAAAGAGACCCAGTACTTC.

This chain uses TRBV29-1 with TRBJ1-2, with D possibly TRBD1 on 6 matching bases. The CDR3 runs 14 residues. V was trimmed by 6 bases and J by 6 bases, leaving 20 bases between them. Germline CDR1 reads SQVTM; CDR2 reads ANQGSEA. CDR3 sequence reads: CSVTGGGHGHGYTF. The CDR3, as DNA: TGCAGCGTGACGGGAGGGGGGCATGGCCATGGCTACACCTTC.

Concerning this clonotype: A junction boundary mismatches the germline segment, possibly from a read error. V is TRBV5-1 and J is TRBJ2-2, with TRBD1 identical over 8 bases. CDR1 SGHRS and CDR2 YFSETQ come from the germline V gene. The CDR3 has 14 residues. CDR3 nucleotides: TGCGCCAGCAGATTGGACAGGGTGACCGGGGAGCTGTTTTTT. Amino acids: CASRLDRVTGELFF.

This clonotype was seen only a few times. The gene calls are TRBV20-1 and TRBJ2-4; 8 positions match TRBD1. Germline V lookup: CDR1 DFQATT, CDR2 SNEGSKA (reference sequence). J was trimmed by 0 bases and V by 6 bases; bases with no gene match: 10. This CDR3 region has 16 residues. In DNA form, the CDR3 reads TGCAGTGCCCCCCCGGGACAGGTTAAAGCCAAAAACATTCAGTACTTC. This codes for CSAPPGQVKAKNIQYF.

The chain recombines TRBV5-5 with TRBJ2-1; 10 nucleotides agree with TRBD2. The V segment lost 7 bases and the J segment 4 bases; nucleotides outside the gene matches: 8. Germline assignment: CDR1 SGHKS and CDR2 YYEKEE (reference sequence). This CDR3 contains 15 residues. The chain's CDR3 is CASGASGGNYNEQFF. For the CDR3, the DNA is TGTGCCAGCGGGGCTAGCGGGGGTAATTACAATGAGCAGTTCTTC. The full variable domain, with the rest looked up from reference TRBV5-5 and TRBJ2-1, is DAGVTQSPTHLIKTRGQQVTLRCSPISGHKSVSWYQQVLGQGPQFIFQYYEKEERGRGNFPDRFSARQFPNYSSELNVNALLLGDSALYLCASGASGGNYNEQFFGPGTRLTVL.

This clonotype was seen only a few times. The junction differs from germline at one of its ends, possibly a read error. The CDR3 DNA sequence: TGTGCCAGCAGCGCCTTGACAGGGATGACCGAGGAGCTGTTTTTT. Translated, it gives CASSALTGMTEELFF. The chain carries TRBV9 and TRBJ2-2, with 7 bases fitting TRBD1. The CDR3 length is 15 residues. Per the germline V gene, CDR1 is SGDLS and CDR2 is YYNGEE.

This sequence joins TRBV9 and TRBJ1-5; D is ambiguous. This CDR3 comprises 15 residues. Germline assignment: CDR1 SGDLS and CDR2 YYNGEE. V was cut by 0 bases and J by 3 bases, with 10 bases left in between. The CDR3 here is CASSVGNGLNQPQHF. The DNA of the CDR3 is TGTGCCAGCAGCGTAGGGAACGGACTCAATCAGCCCCAGCATTTT.

The V call is TRBV7-3, the J call TRBJ2-5; TRBD2 matches at 13 bases. The tail of the sequence fits TRBJ2-1 better, so the J call may be wrong. Germline V gives CDR1 SGHTA, CDR2 FQGTGA. The length of the CDR3 is 17 residues. CDR3 amino acids: CASSAYPLAGGRSEQFF. Written as DNA, the CDR3 is TGTGCCAGCAGCGCCTACCCACTAGCGGGGGGGCGGAGTGAGCAGTTCTTC.

This clonotype turned up a few times. The junction departs from germline at one end; a sequencing error may be responsible. The chain recombines TRBV4-1 with TRBJ1-5, with TRBD1 identical over 9 bases. The CDR3 sequence is 13 residues long. CDR1 and CDR2 (germline): MGHRA, YSYEKL. CDR3 protein: CANSRTGDQPQHF. DNA for the CDR3: TGCGCCAACAGCCGGACAGGGGATCAGCCCCAGCATTTT.

This clonotype showed up just a few times. The DNA for the CDR3 is TGTGCCAGCAGTTCCCCACAGGGTTCGATGAACACTGAAGCTTTCTTT. It specifies CASSSPQGSMNTEAFF. The rearrangement uses TRBV6-2 or TRBV6-3 and TRBJ1-1, with a weak D call TRBD1 (6 bases). The germline CDR1 and CDR2 sequences are MNHEY and SVGEGT. V shed 4 bases and J shed 0 bases, with 15 bases lying between them. The CDR3 is 16 residues long.

This clonotype appeared a single time. The genes are TRBV6-4 and TRBJ2-1; no firm D call. Looked up from germline, CDR1 is MRHNA and CDR2 is SNTAGT. The V and J ends lost 6 bases and 5 bases respectively, with 17 bases between them. This CDR3 contains 15 residues. The DNA of the CDR3 is TGTGCCAGCAGCGTGACTGATAGGAGACACAATGAGCAGTTCTTC. Its protein product is CASSVTDRRHNEQFF.

The rearrangement joins TRBV30 to TRBJ1-1; D gene ambiguous. This CDR3 region has 12 residues. Germline CDR1 reads GTSNPN; CDR2 reads SVGIG (reference sequence). V was cut by 3 bases and J by 6 bases, with 11 bases left in between. CDR3 nucleotides: TGTGCCTGGAGAATACAGTGGTCTGAAGCTTTCTTT. This translates into CAWRIQWSEAFF.

This sequence joins TRBV29-1 and TRBJ2-1; D is ambiguous. Deletions cut 3 bases from V and 4 bases from J, with 7 bases between. Germline V gene sequence: CDR1 SQVTM, CDR2 ANQGSEA. The CDR3 totals 12 residues. CDR3 sequence reads: CSVEAGYNEQFF. The CDR3 DNA is TGCAGCGTTGAGGCCGGGTACAATGAGCAGTTCTTC.

This clonotype has more than one count but fewer than ten. The chain employs TRBV20-1 and TRBJ2-7; D might be TRBD2 (6 bases). The J call could be wrong; TRBJ2-1 is a better fit for the DNA end. Germline V gene sequence: CDR1 DFQATT, CDR2 SNEGSKA (reference sequence). There are 14 residues in the CDR3. CDR3 amino acids: CSARGGGAYNEQFF. As DNA, the CDR3 is TGCAGTGCTAGGGGCGGAGGGGCCTACAATGAGCAGTTCTTC.

This clonotype was seen at least ten times. The genes are TRBV7-6 and TRBJ1-4; D is perhaps TRBD1 (5 bases). CDR1 SGHVS and CDR2 FNYEAQ come from the germline V gene. V shed 1 base and J shed 7 bases, with 10 bases lying between them. CDR3 length equals 14 residues. The CDR3 bases are TGTGCCAGCAGCTTAGACCCGGGGACTGAAAAACTGTTTTTT. Encoded protein: CASSLDPGTEKLFF. Variable domain in full (rest from reference TRBV7-6 and TRBJ1-4): GAGVSQSPRYKVTKRGQDVALRCDPISGHVSLYWYRQALGQGPEFLTYFNYEAQQDKSGLPNDRFSAERPEGSISTLTIQRTEQRDSAMYRCASSLDPGTEKLFFGSGTQLSVL.

This clonotype was counted between two and nine times. This chain joins TRBV4-3 and TRBJ2-1, with a possible D match to TRBD2 (6 bases). Trimming left V 0 bases short and J 8 bases short, with 11 bases between. The germline CDR1 and CDR2 sequences are LGHNA and YSLEER. The CDR3 runs 14 residues. For the CDR3, the DNA is TGCGCCAGCAGCCAAGATCTAGCGTCCGATGAGCAGTTCTTC. It is translated as CASSQDLASDEQFF.